This TCR beta chain was found in a study of blood T cells in healthy people across ages. This clonotype was counted at least ten times. Its antigen is not identified. The germline V gene encodes CDR1 SGHAT and CDR2 FQNNGV. Trimming cost V 8 bases and J 4 bases, with 8 bases left between them. The CDR3 is 11 amino acids. The study, taken as a whole, reports: Percentage of naive T cells showed a strong correlation with TCR beta diversity.

Samples each yielded at least 5 micrograms of total RNA. Next came a second PCR, run for roughly 6 to 11 cycles, which used a sample-barcoded 5' primer along with a J-beta primer mix. TCRdb called the 5' RACE reads again in MiXCR, with one record for every CDR3 protein. The sample records about 780,000 distinct CDR3 sequences, more than 25% being singletons. This sample was also put to use in a study of T cells of mothers and their children. As that study records: Donation was provided by three healthy Caucasian mothers along with their six children.

The sequencing input was blood. The rearrangement links TRBV11-2 to TRBJ2-5; D remains unclear. The receptor comes from a boy younger than 18 in good health. CDR3 nucleotides: TGTGCCAGCGGAGATGGAGAGACCCAGTACTTC. Its translation: CASGDGETQYF.